Here is one TCR beta chain with its context. This sample stems from a study of blood T cell repertoires in COVID-19. Turning to the study itself: The United States, Italy and Spain supplied acute and convalescent COVID-19 samples.

V lost 2 bases and J lost 2, with 11 bases in between. The CDR3 is 14 residues long. Germline V lookup: CDR1 SGHRS, CDR2 YFSETQ. Authors' analysis steps: Amplification of reference gene primers provided the estimated nucleated cell counts. Generated by immunoSEQ multiplex PCR, the TCRdb table keeps only in-frame clones and is missing some. Clonal size and the V and J genes are those of that table, whereas D and trimming came from the DNA. This table has about 230,000 clones, roughly 81% appearing once. The chain recombines TRBV5-1 with TRBJ2-7, with D possibly TRBD2 on 5 matching bases. This receptor was identified in a man aged 40-49 years with acute or convalescent COVID-19. Sequencing was performed on peripheral blood. Written as DNA, the CDR3 is TGCGCCAGCAGCTTAGGGAGTTCAACCTACGAGCAGTACTTC. This gives the protein CASSLGSSTYEQYF.